The 14 T cell receptor beta chains below come from one sample, sequenced in a study of T-cell reconstitution after alpha-beta-depleted transplantation in children. It was with unique molecular identifiers that the TCRbeta library was prepared. TCRdb reprocessed the PCR reads with MiXCR, giving one entry per CDR3 protein. The sample has about 480,000 distinct CDR3 sequences, around 12% seen once. Specimen: PBMCs from the stem cell graft donor, collected from the stem cell graft. All receptors derive from a human donor who donated a stem cell graft to a child with combined immunodeficiency.

This clonotype has a count of ten or more. J is TRBJ1-1 and V is TRBV5-6; TRBD1 agrees at 9 bases. The CDR3 runs to 14 residues. In germline, CDR1 is SGHDT, CDR2 YYEEEE. V was pared by 3 bases and J by 4 bases, with 4 bases of the junction left unmatched. CDR3 DNA sequence: TGTGCCAGCAGCTACGGGACAGGGAGCACTGAAGCTTTCTTT. Its protein product is CASSYGTGSTEAFF.

The chain has TRBV11-2 and TRBJ1-5, with D uncertain. V was clipped by 1 base and J by 4 bases, with 8 bases between them. Germline CDR1 reads SGHAT; CDR2 reads FQNNGV. The length of the CDR3 is 14 residues. CDR3 sequence: CASSLVRRNQPQHF. In nucleotides, the CDR3 is TGTGCCAGCAGCTTAGTCAGGAGAAATCAGCCCCAGCATTTT.

This clonotype has more than one count but fewer than ten. The chain has TRBV20-1 and TRBJ2-3; 7 bases fit TRBD1. V lost 6 bases to trimming and J lost 6 bases; unmatched junction nucleotides: 12. Germline V gene lookup returns CDR1 DFQATT and CDR2 SNEGSKA (reference sequence). This CDR3 contains 14 residues. The CDR3 DNA reads as TGCAGTGCGCCGGGACAGCCCGGGGTCGATACGCAGTATTTT. Protein product: CSAPGQPGVDTQYF.

The table lists this clonotype with a few counts. The chain links TRBV9 to TRBJ2-7; 11 positions agree with TRBD2. CDR1 and CDR2 from the germline V gene are SGDLS and YYNGEE. The CDR3 sequence is 15 residues long. J was trimmed by 3 bases and V by 4 bases; bases with no gene match: 6. For the CDR3, the DNA is TGTGCCAGCAGCACCAGGACTAGCGGGCTCTACGAGCAGTACTTC. Translating gives CASSTRTSGLYEQYF.

V and J are TRBV29-1 and TRBJ1-5; D perhaps matches TRBD1 (5 bases). V was pared by 7 bases and J by 2 bases, with 12 bases between. From germline, CDR1 is SQVTM and CDR2 ANQGSEA. The CDR3 is 13 residues long. In DNA, the CDR3 is TGCAGCGCCGGGACCTCGGGCAATCAGCCCCAGCATTTT. Its protein is CSAGTSGNQPQHF.

The sample holds a few counts of this clonotype. The chain joins TRBV3-1 to TRBJ1-1, with D possibly being TRBD1 (6 bases). Per the germline V gene, CDR1 is LGHDT and CDR2 is YNNKEL (reference sequence). The CDR3 has 13 amino acids. V lost 3 bases, J lost 4 bases, and 9 bases lay in between. As DNA, the CDR3 is TGTGCCAGCAGCCAGGCCAGGGGCACTGAAGCTTTCTTT. This translates into CASSQARGTEAFF.

There are a few counts of this clonotype. DNA of the CDR3: TGTGCCAGCAACCCAGGCATTAGAGACACCATATATTTT. This encodes CASNPGIRDTIYF. The rearrangement uses TRBV6-1 and TRBJ1-3; D is unclear. V lost 7 bases to trimming and J lost 8 bases, with 15 bases between them. This CDR3 contains 13 residues. Germline V gene sequence: CDR1 MNHNS, CDR2 SASEGT.

This clonotype was seen more than once but under ten times. This chain joins TRBV20-1 and TRBJ2-7; a weak D match, TRBD2 (6 bases). Trimming removed 0 bases at V and 7 bases at J, with 22 bases between. The CDR3 runs 16 residues. Germline CDR1 DFQATT, CDR2 SNEGSKA (reference sequence). Here the CDR3 DNA reads TGCAGTGCTAGAGATGGCGAGGGCCCGCCTGGGGGGGAGCAGTACTTC. Translation: CSARDGEGPPGGEQYF.

This chain connects TRBV5-1 to TRBJ2-5, with TRBD2 matching 7 bases. This CDR3 has 16 amino acids. After removal of 0 bases from V and 1 base from J, the junction contained 6 bases not matched to a gene. Germline V gene sequence: CDR1 SGHRS, CDR2 YFSETQ. The CDR3 region has the DNA TGCGCCAGCAGCTTGGGGCTAGCGGTACTCCAAGAGACCCAGTACTTC. This encodes CASSLGLAVLQETQYF.

The chain joins TRBV5-1 to TRBJ1-6, with 9 bases fitting TRBD1. The CDR3 sequence is 15 residues long. The germline CDR1 and CDR2 sequences are SGHRS and YFSETQ. J was trimmed by 5 bases and V by 0 bases; bases with no gene match: 0. CDR3 region: CASSLGDRDNSPLHF. In DNA, the CDR3 is TGCGCCAGCAGCTTGGGGGACAGGGATAATTCACCCCTCCACTTT.

In its sample, this clonotype was seen a few times. The chain links TRBV24-1 to TRBJ2-3; possibly TRBD1 for D (7 bases). V shed 3 bases and J shed 3 bases, with 18 bases lying between them. The germline gives CDR1 KGHDR, CDR2 SFDVKD. This CDR3 contains 17 residues. The CDR3 DNA is TGTGCCACCAGTGATGCGGGACAGCTCAGACGGACAGATACGCAGTATTTT. Protein product: CATSDAGQLRRTDTQYF.

This clonotype was counted a few times. The chain is built from TRBV20-1 and TRBJ1-2; a possible D gene is TRBD1 (5 bases). Germline CDR1 DFQATT, CDR2 SNEGSKA (reference sequence). This CDR3 is 14 amino acids long. V was shortened by 6 bases and J by 3 bases, with 17 bases between the two germline ends. DNA of the CDR3: TGCAGTGCCCAAACCGGGACGGTCTACTATGGCTACACCTTC. Its protein is CSAQTGTVYYGYTF.

The chain links TRBV12-3 or TRBV12-4 to TRBJ1-2; D is perhaps TRBD1 (5 bases). CDR3 length: 13 residues. V shed 6 bases and J shed 4 bases, with 12 bases lying between them. CDR3 in DNA: TGTGCCAGCAGGACACAGGCCATCTATGGCTACACCTTC. The encoded protein is CASRTQAIYGYTF.

The chain couples TRBV20-1 to TRBJ2-7, with 7 bases fitting TRBD1. V was pared by 3 bases and J by 4 bases, with 9 bases of the junction left unmatched. The CDR3 is 14 residues long. Germline V lookup: CDR1 DFQATT, CDR2 SNEGSKA (reference sequence). The CDR3 reads CSARLDRERYEQYF. In DNA, the CDR3 is TGCAGTGCTAGGCTTGACAGGGAAAGGTACGAGCAGTACTTC.